The T cell receptor (beta chain) under discussion was sequenced for a study of regulatory T cells in long-lasting Graves disease. Study in general: Less than 3 months of antithyroid drugs had been taken by newly diagnosed Graves' patients. Study results and caveats: Accuracy might have suffered from few samples. Patients with persistent Graves' had lower TCR diversity than newly diagnosed patients.

HTBI primers from iRepertoire and Arm-PCR of CDR3 regions yielded the TCR beta libraries. TCRdb processed the multiplex PCR reads anew with MiXCR; each CDR3 protein has one entry. Among about 240,000 distinct CDR3 sequences listed, roughly a fifth were seen once. Regarding time point: newly diagnosed GD, antithyroid drugs for less than 3 months. PBMC RNA served as the TCR library source. The germline CDR1 and CDR2 sequences are MNHNS and SASEGT. The CDR3 spans 16 residues. V lost 6 bases to trimming and J lost 4 bases, with 21 bases between them. Comments on this clonotype: What it binds is unknown.

This sequence was found in a female donor with Graves disease. The starting material was peripheral blood mononuclear cells (PBMCs), obtained at new diagnosis, from a patient treated with antithyroid drugs. This chain links TRBV6-1 with TRBJ2-5; D possibly corresponds to TRBD1 (7 bases). The CDR3 nucleotides read TGTGCCAGCAGAAGATCCTTAGGAGGGGGCGTAGAGACCCAGTACTTC. Its protein is CASRRSLGGGVETQYF.